This TCR beta chain was captured by sequencing in a study of regulatory T cells in long-lasting Graves disease. Study-level information: New Graves' disease cases had less than 3 months of antithyroid drugs.

This clonotype appeared once. What it binds is unknown. Sequencing libraries for TCR beta were prepared with iRepertoire HTBI primers and Arm-PCR of CDR3 regions. TCRdb re-derived calls from the multiplex PCR reads in MiXCR, one entry per CDR3 protein. The table records about 320,000 distinct CDR3 sequences, 15% to 20% of them present only once. Study outcomes and limitations: New patients shared fewer public clonotypes (about 970) than persistent patients did (2,741).

This sample's time point: newly diagnosed GD, antithyroid drugs for less than 3 months. PBMC RNA was the source of the TCR library. Patients with Graves' disease were diagnosed by American Thyroid Association guidelines. Trimming left V 5 bases short and J 2 bases short, with 9 bases between. CDR3 length equals 13 residues. In germline, CDR1 is LNHDA, CDR2 SQIVND (reference sequence). The receptor was derived from a female donor with Graves disease. The V and J genes are TRBV19 and TRBJ1-2; D unresolved. The sample consisted of peripheral blood mononuclear cells (PBMCs), taken at new diagnosis, from a patient treated with antithyroid drugs. CDR3 bases: TGTGCCAGTAGTCGGGCAACCAACTATGGCTACACCTTC. Its protein is CASSRATNYGYTF.